Sequencing of this T cell receptor (beta chain) was carried out in a study of cytomegalovirus exposure and HLA in healthy donors. General study results and limits: With DRB1 most and HLA-C fewest, TCR association rates differed between HLA loci in a later analysis. Reported performance of the classifier showed diagnosis of cytomegalovirus status with high specificity and sensitivity.

Judged by abundance, this clone is medium-sized. Its antigen is unknown. Primers: 60 Vbeta forward and 13 Jbeta reverse. Sequencing used immunoSEQ multiplex PCR; TCRdb keeps in-frame clones, though not all of them. The sample lists approximately 93,000 clones; 65% to 85% were seen once. The CDR3 is made up of 16 amino acids. CDR1 is SEHNR, CDR2 FQNEAQ, per germline (reference sequence). V gave up 6 bases and J gave up 10 bases; unmatched junction bases: 10. The sequenced sample consisted of PBMCs. The sequence derives from a man in his forties or fifties in good health and CMV-seronegative. This rearrangement joins TRBV7-9 to TRBJ2-1, with 15 bases lining up with TRBD2. The CDR3: CASSLPPGLAGGEQFF. CDR3 bases: TGTGCCAGCAGTCTTCCACCGGGACTAGCGGGAGGAGAGCAGTTCTTC.